This T cell receptor beta chain was captured in a study of siplizumab effects on memory and regulatory T cells (dated by TCRdb to between 2018 and 2020). A note on the overall study: The study examined how the anti-CD2 antibody siplizumab affects alloreactive T-cell subsets in allogeneic mixed lymphocyte reactions built from human PBMCs. The full study reports these points: Sequences below about 10^-5 frequency were poorly captured, so only a minor fraction of alloreactive clones could be mapped to unstimulated subsets. No functional confirmation was obtained for the suppressive function of proliferating Tregs from siplizumab cultures. Among mappable alloreactive CD4+ clones, an average Treg-derived fraction of over 60% was observed with siplizumab, compared with 26.9% in control reactions. A naive or memory phenotype could not be assigned to roughly 80-97% of proliferating CD4+ or CD8+ clones. Siplizumab significantly reduced the cumulative frequency of alloreactive sequences traceable to unstimulated CD4+ memory T cells. Unstimulated naive T cells appeared to be more diverse than memory T cells, and naive cells seemed to make a substantial contribution to the alloresponse.

In its sample, this clone was seen once. Which antigen it targets is not known. Per-nucleotide qualities are absent, and no much larger clonotype sits a single base away. The library was prepared using the immunoSEQ multiplex PCR assay. Some 1.1 x 10^5 TCR templates per sample were assayed by the deep sequencing platform. Genomic DNA extracted from sorted T cells was used for TCRbeta CDR3 sequencing. The published analysis was carried out like this. The R programming language was used for clonal analysis of TCRbeta CDR3 data. Unstimulated samples were compared with post-reaction CFSE-low samples to define alloreactive CD4+ and CD8+ clones. Regulatory or non-regulatory origin of alloreactive CD4+ clones was assigned by matching sequences to the sorted unstimulated Treg and non-Treg repertoires. Entries here come from immuneACCESS through TCRdb and include only in-frame sequences with V and J called. Some clones fail to appear in such tables; in the studies checked, an unresolved V gene covers under half of the shortfall, and the cause of the remainder is unknown. That table supplies the V and J calls and clone size; D and trimming were determined from the DNA. The sample table shows about 66,000 clones, and roughly 96% are seen once. The ten most abundant clones make up about 0.091% of the sample.

In a few donor pairs, further sequencing was done on unstimulated CD8+ naive, CD4+ memory, CD8+ TEMRA, CD4+ naive and CD8+ effector memory subsets. Sorted unstimulated T cells and proliferating T cells recovered from mixed lymphocyte reactions were subjected to TCRbeta CDR3 sequencing. Fresh whole blood from roughly 10 HLA-typed healthy donors was used to isolate PBMCs. Clipping removes 3 bases from V and 4 bases from J, with 3 as the unmatched junction base count. In the germline V gene, CDR1 corresponds to SGHVS and CDR2 to FQNEAQ. The CDR3 runs 15 amino acids, cysteine and phenylalanine included. The only DNA kept is the CDR3, 45 bases in frame from the first base.

The V and J segments used are TRBV7-8 and TRBJ2-1; TRBD2 aligns with 10 central bases. This TCR derives from a human donor in good health. The sequenced material came from naive CD8+ T cells sorted from blood. The sample's cell subset or site label, decoded: unstimulated naive T cells. The DNA sequence is as follows: TGTGCCAGCAGCTTGCTAGCGGGGGCATACAATGAGCAGTTCTTC. Translated, it reads CASSLLAGAYNEQFF. Extended through the reference TRBV7-8 and TRBJ2-1 proteins, this CDR3 yields the full variable domain: GAGVSQSPRYKVAKRGQDVALRCDPISGHVSLFWYQQALGQGPEFLTYFQNEAQLDKSGLPSDRFFAERPEGSVSTLKIQRTQQEDSAVYLCASSLLAGAYNEQFFGPGTRLTVL.